Listed below are T cell receptor beta chains from one sample, sequenced in a study of regulatory T cells in long-lasting Graves disease. TCRdb re-called the multiplex PCR reads with MiXCR, one entry per CDR3 protein. The sample includes about 470,000 distinct CDR3 sequences, around 21% seen only once; the top ten take 6.5% to 8%. The starting material was peripheral blood mononuclear cells (PBMCs), obtained when the disease was refractory, from a patient treated with antithyroid drugs. These TCRs come from a female donor with Graves disease. Each CDR3 is given without its conserved first and last residue. A D gene is named only where the DNA matches it firmly. Some rows have no size entry. The others give once, few or many, or a class for an expanded clone.

ASSQLNGPLY many TRBV3-1 . TRBJ2-7
ASRDKAPLLFYEQY many TRBV28 . TRBJ2-7
ASSFEGLVAF many TRBV7-2 . TRBJ1-1
ATSVPGQGQTQY many TRBV24-1 . TRBJ2-5
ASSPGLTWGYT many TRBV11-1 . TRBJ1-2
ASSGLDRRSQETQY many TRBV27 TRBD1 TRBJ2-5
ASSKREVIKTQY many TRBV7-2 TRBD2 TRBJ2-5
ASQGSVRTEAF many TRBV30 . TRBJ1-1
ASRQGYSYQPQH few TRBV6-1 . TRBJ1-5
ASSLTDSSYEQY . TRBV7-6 . TRBJ2-7
SVDQLGEQY . TRBV29-1 . TRBJ2-7
ASSLLNDPRASLLEY many TRBV28 . TRBJ2-7
ASSLNRWGRRSYEQY many TRBV28 . TRBJ2-7